Below, one T cell receptor (beta chain) is given with its context. Its antigen remains unidentified. Germline values: CDR1 SGHVS, CDR2 FQNEAQ. Trimming pared 5 bases from V and 0 bases from J, leaving 10 bases between. CDR3 length equals 14 residues. This entry comes from a study of T-cell memory formation after mild COVID-19. Study-wide results and caveats: The main location of contracting CD4+ clones was CM and EM, and that of contracting CD8+ clones was EMRA. Clones from the second wave (peaking day 37) had unconfirmed SARS-CoV-2 specificity.

Constant-segment-primed 5'RACE gave TCR alpha and TCR beta cDNA libraries with sample barcodes and UMIs. From the 5' RACE reads, TCRdb called clonotypes with MiXCR, one entry per CDR3 protein. The sample has about 110,000 distinct CDR3 sequences; 15% to 20% are singletons. The sequencing sample was made of PBMCs or a T cell subset sorted from them (not recorded which). The rearrangement links TRBV7-8 to TRBJ1-1, with D uncertain. The receptor was derived from a young man who had mild COVID-19 (a few samples of this study predate the infection). Cell type and time point are not known. DNA of the CDR3: TGTGCCAGCAGCCCTCGTGGGATGAACACTGAAGCTTTCTTT. Translation gives CASSPRGMNTEAFF.